This entry describes one TCR beta chain. The study ran its PCR with 60 Vbeta and 13 Jbeta primers. Measured with immunoSEQ multiplex PCR; TCRdb has only the in-frame clones, and not every one. This sample has some 110,000 clones; more than 65% occur once, and the top ten carry about 13%. While unrecorded immune exposures were likely, the donors were nominally healthy when sampled. The data derive from a study of cytomegalovirus exposure and HLA in healthy donors. This receptor was taken from a woman aged 40 to 50 in good health and CMV-seropositive. The sample was PBMCs.

CDR3 region: CASSDWPSGRVNNEQFF. The CDR3 coding sequence is TGTGCCAGCAGTGATTGGCCTAGCGGGAGAGTTAACAATGAGCAGTTCTTC. V is TRBV6-1 and J is TRBJ2-1, with TRBD2 matching 10 bases. The CDR3 sequence is 17 residues long. V lost 3 bases and J lost 5; bases outside the gene matches: 10. CDR1 is MNHNS and CDR2 is SASEGT in the germline V gene.